The source of this T cell receptor beta chain is a study of blood T cell repertoires in COVID-19. The protocol was immunoSEQ multiplex PCR, while the TCRdb copy is restricted to in-frame clones and leaves out a portion. The data hold 150,000 or so clones, with 75% to 90% observed a single time. The sample consisted of peripheral blood. The receptor was derived from a man aged 60 to 69 with active or convalescent COVID-19.

Here the CDR3 DNA reads TGTGCCAGCAGCCTCGGGGAGACCCAGTACTTC. Translated: CASSLGETQYF. V and J are TRBV6-2 or TRBV6-3 and TRBJ2-5, with unresolved D. Trimming stripped 6 bases from V and 5 bases from J, with 7 bases between. The CDR3 sequence is 11 residues long. Looked up from germline, CDR1 is MNHEY and CDR2 is SVGEGT.